Sequencing of this T cell receptor beta chain was carried out in a study of T cell responses to AZD1222 COVID-19 vaccine. Background on the study: Combined were second doses at about 4 or about 12 weeks.

Data came from immunoSEQ multiplex PCR; TCRdb stores just in-frame clones and leaves some out. In the table there are about 150,000 clones, under 95% of which are singletons. V was cut by 0 bases and J by 0 bases, with 3 bases left in between. CDR3 length: 13 amino acids. Germline values: CDR1 SGHNT, CDR2 YYREEE (reference sequence). The receptor was isolated from an adult in good health. The sample in question was peripheral blood, obtained on day 0 of AZD1222 vaccination. The chain couples TRBV5-4 to TRBJ1-1; the D is unclear. Here the CDR3 reads CASSLALNTEAFF. The CDR3 bases are TGTGCCAGCAGCTTGGCATTGAACACTGAAGCTTTCTTT.